These T cell receptor beta chains were read from a single sample in a study of early T cells in non-severe SARS-CoV-2 infection. Each CDR3 protein gets one entry after TCRdb re-called the 5' RACE reads with MiXCR. This sample has about 61,000 distinct CDR3 sequences, with 9.5% to 15% found just once. This specimen was whole blood, taken at baseline. Receptors originate from an adult who was a healthcare worker with PCR-confirmed SARS-CoV-2 infection or an uninfected control (not recorded which). The donor label of this sample is uncertain. The CDR3 runs from the conserved cysteine through the conserved F or W. A D gene is named only where the DNA matches it firmly. For some rows the clone size is stated as once, few or many, or as a class when expanded; others skip it.

many	TRBV7-9	17	-	TRBJ1-5	CASSTLDGGRSNQPQHF	TGTGCCAGCAGCACCCTAGACGGGGGAAGGAGCAATCAGCCCCAGCATTTT
-	TRBV2	13	-	TRBJ2-1	CASGESNSNEQFF	TGTGCCAGCGGAGAATCGAACAGCAATGAGCAGTTCTTC
few	TRBV3-1	14	-	TRBJ1-2	CASSQDAAAYGYTF	TGTGCCAGCAGCCAAGATGCGGCCGCTTATGGCTACACCTTC
few	TRBV12-5	13	-	TRBJ2-1	CASGLPPLEEQFF	TGTGCTAGTGGTTTGCCCCCGTTGGAAGAGCAGTTCTTC
few	TRBV7-9	16	-	TRBJ1-4	CASSSAPGEDNEKLFF	TGTGCCAGCAGCTCCGCCCCAGGGGAGGATAATGAAAAACTGTTTTTT
-	TRBV20-1	16	-	TRBJ1-5	CSASREGSYSNQPQHF	TGCAGTGCTAGCAGGGAGGGGTCATATAGCAATCAGCCCCAGCATTTT
-	TRBV12-3/TRBV12-4	18	TRBD1	TRBJ1-3	CASSLSKQGPLGGNTIYF	TGTGCCAGCAGTTTAAGTAAACAGGGGCCACTGGGTGGAAACACCATATATTTT
-	TRBV19	14	-	TRBJ1-1	CASSISTSNTEAFF	TGTGCCAGTAGTATTTCTACATCGAATACTGAAGCTTTCTTT
-	TRBV7-2	15	TRBD2	TRBJ2-3	CASSPRFSGVDTQYF	TGTGCCAGCAGCCCCCGGTTTAGCGGGGTGGATACGCAGTATTTT
-	TRBV7-2	15	-	TRBJ1-6	CASSSRTGYNSPLHF	TGTGCCAGCAGCTCCAGGACGGGGTATAATTCACCCCTCCACTTT
-	TRBV7-7	18	TRBD2	TRBJ2-2	CASSTRLAGASNTGELFF	TGTGCCAGCAGCACCAGACTAGCGGGGGCTTCGAACACCGGGGAGCTGTTTTTT
-	TRBV7-3	12	-	TRBJ2-2	CASSFGTGELFF	TGTGCCAGCAGCTTCGGCACCGGGGAGCTGTTTTTT
once	TRBV18	13	-	TRBJ1-1	CASSPYEKAEAFF	TGTGCCAGCTCACCATATGAAAAAGCTGAAGCTTTCTTT
many	TRBV9	18	TRBD1	TRBJ1-1	CASRTPIGAGGMNTEAFF	TGTGCCAGCAGAACCCCAATCGGGGCAGGGGGAATGAACACTGAAGCTTTCTTT
-	TRBV19	13	-	TRBJ1-1	CASSADRNTEAFF	TGTGCCAGTAGTGCGGACAGGAACACTGAAGCTTTCTTT
few	TRBV18	18	TRBD1	TRBJ1-2	CASSQGTPGTGSNYGYTF	TGTGCCAGCTCACAAGGGACTCCCGGGACAGGGAGTAACTATGGCTACACCTTC
few	TRBV5-5	14	-	TRBJ2-2	CASSVDSHTGELFF	TGTGCCAGCAGCGTGGACAGTCACACCGGGGAGCTGTTTTTT
few	TRBV7-9	14	-	TRBJ2-5	CASSLGSQKETQYF	TGTGCCAGCAGCTTAGGTAGCCAGAAGGAGACCCAGTACTTC
few	TRBV6-1	16	-	TRBJ2-1	CATHRRAGRGENEQFF	TGTGCCACCCACCGCCGGGCAGGGAGGGGGGAGAATGAGCAGTTCTTC
-	TRBV10-2	16	-	TRBJ2-3	CASSDVENTGTDTQYF	TGCGCCAGCAGTGACGTCGAGAATACGGGCACAGATACGCAGTATTTT
-	TRBV7-9	15	-	TRBJ1-2	CASSLPGTKGRGYTF	TGTGCCAGCAGCTTGCCCGGGACGAAGGGGAGGGGCTACACCTTC
-	TRBV6-6	18	-	TRBJ1-6	CASSYSRDTSSYNSPLHF	TGTGCCAGCAGTTACTCGAGGGACACGAGCTCCTATAATTCACCCCTCCACTTT
few	TRBV27	17	TRBD2	TRBJ2-1	CASSSFSQRGTYNEQFF	TGTGCCAGCAGTTCATTCTCCCAGCGGGGGACCTACAATGAGCAGTTCTTC
many	TRBV4-1	15	-	TRBJ1-5	CASSQQSLSNQPQHF	TGCGCCAGCAGCCAGCAGTCGCTTAGCAATCAGCCCCAGCATTTT
few	TRBV7-9	12	-	TRBJ1-6	CASSNRVPDLHF	TGTGCCAGCAGTAACAGGGTCCCAGACCTCCACTTT
-	TRBV28	14	-	TRBJ2-5	CASTQPRGQETQYF	TGTGCCAGCACCCAACCCCGGGGGCAAGAGACCCAGTACTTC
many	TRBV12-3/TRBV12-4	14	-	TRBJ1-1	CASSFQEPNTEAFF	TGTGCCAGCAGTTTCCAGGAGCCTAACACTGAAGCTTTCTTT
few	TRBV5-1	14	-	TRBJ2-6	CASSLDNGANVLTF	TGCGCCAGCAGCCTTGATAATGGGGCCAACGTCCTGACTTTC